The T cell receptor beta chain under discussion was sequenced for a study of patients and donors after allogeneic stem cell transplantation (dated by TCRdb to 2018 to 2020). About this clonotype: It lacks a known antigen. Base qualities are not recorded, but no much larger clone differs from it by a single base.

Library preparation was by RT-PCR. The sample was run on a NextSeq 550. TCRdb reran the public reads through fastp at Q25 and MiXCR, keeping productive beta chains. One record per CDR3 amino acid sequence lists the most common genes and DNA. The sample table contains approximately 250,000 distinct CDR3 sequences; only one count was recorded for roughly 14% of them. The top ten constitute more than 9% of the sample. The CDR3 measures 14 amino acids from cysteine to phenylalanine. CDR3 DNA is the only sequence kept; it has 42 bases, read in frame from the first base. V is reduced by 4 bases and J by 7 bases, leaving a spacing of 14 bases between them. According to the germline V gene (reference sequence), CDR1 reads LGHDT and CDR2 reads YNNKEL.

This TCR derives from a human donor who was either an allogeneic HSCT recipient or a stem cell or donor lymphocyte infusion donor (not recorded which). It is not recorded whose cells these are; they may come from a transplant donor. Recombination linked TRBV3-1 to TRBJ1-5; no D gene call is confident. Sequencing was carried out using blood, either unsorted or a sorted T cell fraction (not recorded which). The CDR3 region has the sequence CASSPKLGGQPQHF. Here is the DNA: TGTGCCAGCAGCCCTAAATTGGGTGGACAGCCCCAGCATTTT.